This T cell receptor beta chain was sequenced in a study of shared clonotypes between healthy human individuals. Study observations and caveats: Few donors restricted represented genetic and exposure-history diversity.

A word on this clone: Its antigen is as yet unknown.

All participating donors were Caucasian adults from Nashville, Tennessee. At deep level, the assay was performed. Every subset's genomic DNA went evenly onto several immunoSEQ plates. Libraries were prepared by immunoSEQ multiplex PCR; TCRdb keeps only in-frame clonotypes and omits some of them. The sample carries hundreds of thousands of clones, 60% to 85% recorded once. Germline V gene sequence: CDR1 LGHNA, CDR2 YSLEER. Trimming cost V 2 bases and J 1 base, with 12 bases left between them. The CDR3 totals 15 residues. The chain employs TRBV4-3 and TRBJ2-7, with D perhaps matching TRBD1 or TRBD2 (5 bases each). The origin of this receptor is a woman aged 40 to 49 in good health. Some clones in this sample may be carry-over from other donors' samples. The sequenced sample was PBMCs. CDR3 DNA sequence: TGCGCCAGCAGCCAATTTGGAGAGGGGTCCTACGAGCAGTACTTC. Amino acid sequence: CASSQFGEGSYEQYF.